This TCR beta chain was found in a study of spatial heterogeneity in lung cancer. Study observations and caveats: Ubiquitous, expanded tumor-derived TCRs were more frequently observed in blood at resection than at follow-up.

In TCRdb, the 5' RACE reads were re-called with MiXCR into one record per CDR3 protein. The sample records about 92,000 distinct CDR3 sequences, approximately 12% being singletons. Germline CDR1 is DFQATT and CDR2 is SNEGSKA (reference sequence). The V gene end was trimmed by 7 bases and the J gene end by 1 base; junction bases not matched to a gene: 8. This CDR3 is built from 16 residues. Time point described: sample taken at primary tumor resection. Donors were over 70 untreated early-stage non-small cell lung cancer patients. The table lists this clonotype with many counts. Its antigen remains unidentified.

The chain couples TRBV20-1 to TRBJ2-2, with 11 bases fitting TRBD2. The material was PBMCs, obtained at surgery. The TCR comes from a male donor with early-stage non-small cell lung cancer. The CDR3 is CSVGTSGAGNTGELFF. As DNA, the CDR3 is TGCAGTGTCGGGACTAGCGGAGCGGGGAACACCGGGGAGCTGTTTTTT.